Listed here are 2 T cell receptor beta chains from one sample, sequenced in a study of T cell responses to AZD1222 COVID-19 vaccine. Repertoires were generated with immunoSEQ multiplex PCR, while TCRdb's copy carries only in-frame clones and drops some. The sample has about 140,000 clones, just over 90% seen once. The sequences come from peripheral blood, collected on day 0 of MenACWY control vaccination. These TCRs come from an adult in good health.

The chain links TRBV28 to TRBJ2-7, with 9 positions matching TRBD1. Germline assignment: CDR1 MDHEN and CDR2 SYDVKM. The CDR3 has 13 residues. J lost 6 bases, V lost 6 bases, and 6 bases had no gene match. The CDR3, as DNA: TGTGCCAGCAGGCTACAGGGGGCCTCCGAGCAGTACTTC. Translation: CASRLQGASEQYF.

The chain links TRBV7-9 to TRBJ2-5; 7 bases match TRBD1. J was trimmed by 5 bases and V by 2 bases; bases with no gene match: 5. CDR3 length equals 14 residues. In germline, CDR1 is SEHNR, CDR2 FQNEAQ (reference sequence). This chain's CDR3 is CASSLYTGEETQYF. The CDR3 coding sequence is TGTGCCAGCAGCTTATATACAGGGGAGGAGACCCAGTACTTC.